The 30 T cell receptor beta chains in this list originate from one sample, sequenced in a study of beta chain features in type 1 diabetes. Every bit of the isolated RNA underwent reverse transcription, so sequencing read expressed TCRB transcripts. Produced via immunoSEQ multiplex PCR; TCRdb's table is partial and in-frame only. This table has approximately 150,000 clones, approximately 9% appearing once. Sequences were obtained from central memory CD4+ T cells from blood. These receptors came from a woman younger than 30 in good health.

V and J are TRBV7-2 and TRBJ2-4; the match to TRBD2 covers 8 bases. Germline V gene data show CDR1 as SGHTA and CDR2 as FQGNSA. After removal of 0 bases from V and 10 bases from J, the junction contained 11 bases not matched to a gene. The CDR3 consists of 16 residues. CDR3 sequence reads: CASSLAPQRGGGIQYF. In nucleotides, the CDR3 is TGTGCCAGCAGCTTAGCTCCCCAGCGGGGCGGGGGGATTCAGTACTTC.

This clone was recorded at least ten times. The V gene is TRBV14, the J gene TRBJ2-7; 10 bases align to TRBD2. The V and J ends lost 4 bases and 1 base, in that order; junction bases with no gene match: 4. CDR1 and CDR2 (germline): SGHDN, FVKESK. CDR3 length equals 15 residues. The CDR3 DNA sequence: TGTGCCAGCAGCCTAGCGGGGGGACGGTCCTACGAGCAGTACTTC. Translation gives CASSLAGGRSYEQYF. Filled out from reference TRBV14 and TRBJ2-7, the complete variable domain reads EAGVTQFPSHSVIEKGQTVTLRCDPISGHDNLYWYRRVMGKEIKFLLHFVKESKQDESGMPNNRFLAERTGGTYSTLKVQPAELEDSGVYFCASSLAGGRSYEQYFGPGTRLTVT.

The chain uses TRBV4-1 and TRBJ2-3, with 9 bases identical to TRBD2. V was clipped by 2 bases and J by 0 bases; unmatched bases: 15. Germline V gene lookup returns CDR1 MGHRA and CDR2 YSYEKL. The CDR3 is made up of 20 amino acids. The CDR3 sequence is CASSQRSLAGLTSSTDTQYF. The CDR3 nucleotides read TGCGCCAGCAGCCAAAGATCGCTAGCGGGGCTAACCTCTAGCACAGATACGCAGTATTTT.

This clone was detected only a few times. This chain joins TRBV11-3 and TRBJ2-6; 9 positions agree with TRBD1. The CDR3 spans 17 residues. V lost 5 bases and J lost 1; bases outside the gene matches: 6. CDR1 is SGHNT and CDR2 is YENEEA in the germline V gene. Here the CDR3 reads CASSPLGQGSGANVLTF. CDR3 coding DNA: TGTGCCAGCAGCCCACTCGGACAGGGGTCTGGGGCCAACGTCCTGACTTTC.

This clone showed up just a few times. The gene calls are TRBV2 and TRBJ2-5; D is unresolved. V was trimmed by 8 bases and J by 1 base, leaving 8 bases between them. The CDR3 has 12 residues. Germline CDR1 and CDR2: SNHLY and FYNNEI. The CDR3 spells CASRLSQETQYF. As DNA, the CDR3 is TGTGCCAGCCGACTCTCCCAAGAGACCCAGTACTTC.

A few counts support this clone. The DNA of the CDR3 is TGTGCCAGCTCACCACCCAACAGGGGCGGTCGCACTGAAGCTTTCTTT. This gives the protein CASSPPNRGGRTEAFF. V and J are TRBV18 and TRBJ1-1, with 7 bases aligning to TRBD1. The CDR3 is 16 amino acids. V shed 0 bases, J shed 4 bases, and the junction held 8 bases outside the gene matches. Germline CDR1 and CDR2: KGHSH and LQKENI.

This clone was observed a handful of times. This chain connects TRBV30 to TRBJ1-1; no definite D call. The V end was cut by 2 bases, the J end by 0 bases, with 4 bases between. This CDR3 region has 12 residues. Per the germline V gene, CDR1 is GTSNPN and CDR2 is SVGIG (reference sequence). CDR3 coding DNA: TGTGCCTGGAGTCGAGTGAACACTGAAGCTTTCTTT. Its protein product is CAWSRVNTEAFF. Complete variable domain (other parts from reference TRBV30 and TRBJ1-1): SQTIHQWPATLVQPVGSPLSLECTVEGTSNPNLYWYRQAAGRGLQLLFYSVGIGQISSEVPQNLSASRPQDRQFILSSKKLLLSDSGFYLCAWSRVNTEAFFGQGTRLTVV.

This clone was seen more than once but under ten times. The chain uses TRBV10-3 and TRBJ2-7, with D maybe TRBD2 (7 bases). The V gene lost 7 bases and the J gene lost 5 bases, with 15 bases spanning the gap. CDR3 length: 13 residues. The germline gives CDR1 ENHRY, CDR2 SYGVKD. The CDR3 coding sequence is TGTGCCATCAAAGGGGAGGGGGTCGACGAGCAGTACTTC. Translation gives CAIKGEGVDEQYF.

This chain joins TRBV27 and TRBJ2-2; a weak D match, TRBD2 (6 bases). Germline CDR1 and CDR2: MNHEY and SMNVEV (reference sequence). V was shortened by 7 bases and J by 3 bases, with 12 bases between the two germline ends. This CDR3 region has 14 residues. CDR3 sequence: CASKSGRYTGELFF. CDR3 DNA sequence: TGTGCCAGCAAATCGGGGAGGTACACCGGGGAGCTGTTTTTT.

The rearrangement joins TRBV30 to TRBJ2-1, with 7 bases that match TRBD1. J was trimmed by 6 bases and V by 2 bases; bases with no gene match: 4. This CDR3 has 13 amino acids. Per the germline V gene, CDR1 is GTSNPN and CDR2 is SVGIG (reference sequence). DNA for the CDR3: TGTGCCTGGAGTCGGGGACAGTTCAATGAGCAGTTCTTC. This sequence encodes CAWSRGQFNEQFF.

This clone was found a few times. The chain combines TRBV11-2 with TRBJ2-1, with TRBD2 matching over 11 bases. CDR1 is SGHAT and CDR2 is FQNNGV in the germline V gene. The CDR3 extends over 15 amino acids. Trimming took 3 bases from V and 9 from J; bases not matched to a gene: 7. CDR3 sequence (DNA): TGTGCCAGCAGCTTCTTGGGACTAGCGGCCGTTGAGCAGTTCTTC. It is translated as CASSFLGLAAVEQFF. Based on the CDR3 plus reference TRBV11-2 and TRBJ2-1, the full variable domain is EAGVAQSPRYKIIEKRQSVAFWCNPISGHATLYWYQQILGQGPKLLIQFQNNGVVDDSQLPKDRFSAERLKGVDSTLKIQPAKLEDSAVYLCASSFLGLAAVEQFFGPGTRLTVL.

This clone was seen a handful of times. The V gene is TRBV14, the J gene TRBJ1-1; D possibly corresponds to TRBD1 (5 bases). CDR1 and CDR2 (germline): SGHDN, FVKESK. The CDR3 is made up of 16 amino acids. Trimming shortened V by 0 bases and J by 5 bases, and 16 bases separated the two germline ends. The CDR3 is CASSQDGSGVWTEAFF. The CDR3 DNA follows: TGTGCCAGCAGCCAAGATGGATCGGGGGTATGGACTGAAGCTTTCTTT.

This clone was counted many times. The gene calls are TRBV18 and TRBJ2-1; D is unclear. V was pared by 0 bases and J by 4 bases, with 4 bases between. The CDR3 spans 13 residues. Germline CDR1 and CDR2: KGHSH and LQKENI. Here the CDR3 DNA reads TGTGCCAGCTCACCACCTCAGTACAATGAGCAGTTCTTC. As protein: CASSPPQYNEQFF.

In this sample, this clone turned up a few times. CDR3 residues: CASSQGGLHNYGYTF. Here the CDR3 DNA reads TGCGCCAGCAGCCAAGGAGGGCTGCATAACTATGGCTACACCTTC. The rearrangement uses TRBV4-1 and TRBJ1-2; D is unresolved. The CDR3 loop spans 15 amino acids. Germline-derived CDR1 and CDR2 are MGHRA and YSYEKL. Trimming left V 1 base short and J 1 base short, with 10 bases between.

The J gene is TRBJ2-5, the V gene TRBV27, with 7 bases that match TRBD1. The last part of the DNA fits TRBJ2-7 better; the J call may be wrong. CDR3 length: 13 residues. CDR1 and CDR2 (germline): MNHEY, SMNVEV (reference sequence). The CDR3 is CASSSRTGYEQYF. The CDR3 bases are TGTGCCAGCAGTTCCCGGACAGGCTACGAGCAGTACTTC.

The chain uses TRBV6-6 and TRBJ2-5; D may be TRBD1 (6 bases). CDR3 length: 13 residues. V was pared by 5 bases and J by 2 bases, with 9 bases between. CDR1 and CDR2 (germline): MNHNY, SVGAGI (reference sequence). The CDR3 bases are TGTGCCAGCAGTCGACAGGAGCAAGAGACCCAGTACTTC. Its protein is CASSRQEQETQYF.

The gene calls are TRBV27 and TRBJ2-5; D is uncertain. The CDR3 consists of 15 residues. The germline CDR1 and CDR2 sequences are MNHEY and SMNVEV (reference sequence). Trimming cost V 0 bases and J 1 base, with 9 bases left between them. Here the CDR3 reads CASSLSANVQETQYF. In DNA form, the CDR3 reads TGTGCCAGCAGTTTATCCGCGAACGTCCAAGAGACCCAGTACTTC.

The rearrangement links TRBV19 to TRBJ1-2; no definite D call. The V gene's germline CDR1 is LNHDA and CDR2 SQIVND (reference sequence). CDR3 length: 10 residues. V was shortened by 7 bases and J by 6 bases, with 6 bases between the two germline ends. The CDR3 reads CASKGDGYTF. The CDR3 DNA is TGTGCCAGTAAGGGAGATGGCTACACCTTC. The entire variable domain, with the rest obtained from reference TRBV19 and TRBJ1-2, is as follows: DGGITQSPKYLFRKEGQNVTLSCEQNLNHDAMYWYRQDPGQGLRLIYYSQIVNDFQKGDIAEGYSVSREKKESFPLTVTSAQKNPTAFYLCASKGDGYTFGSGTRLTVV.

This clone was detected a few times. The rearrangement uses TRBV7-9 and TRBJ2-1; 9 positions agree with TRBD1. With 5 bases clipped from V and 6 bases from J, the junction kept 8 bases outside the gene matches. Germline CDR1 and CDR2: SEHNR and FQNEAQ (reference sequence). The CDR3 contains 15 residues. CDR3 residues: CASSPGTGKGNEQFF. The CDR3 coding sequence is TGTGCCAGCAGCCCTGGGACAGGGAAGGGCAATGAGCAGTTCTTC.

This clone was counted between two and nine times. The chain joins TRBV5-1 to TRBJ1-2; D is unresolved. Trimming removed 0 bases at V and 2 bases at J, with 11 bases between. CDR1 is SGHRS, CDR2 YFSETQ, per germline. CDR3 length: 15 residues. This CDR3 reads CASSLAGNSNYGYTF. The CDR3 DNA reads TGCGCCAGCAGCTTGGCCGGTAATTCGAACTATGGCTACACCTTC.

The chain recombines TRBV2 with TRBJ1-4; a possible D gene is TRBD1 (5 bases). This CDR3 has 13 amino acids. The germline V and J ends were trimmed by 7 bases and 6 bases, with 12 bases remaining between them. Germline CDR1 SNHLY, CDR2 FYNNEI. The CDR3 sequence: CASKTTGDEKLFF. In DNA form, the CDR3 reads TGTGCCAGCAAGACCACAGGAGATGAAAAACTGTTTTTT.

This clone was seen a few times. This chain joins TRBV7-8 and TRBJ2-3, with 8 nucleotides matching TRBD2. The CDR3 is made up of 16 amino acids. The germline gives CDR1 SGHVS, CDR2 FQNEAQ. The V segment lost 0 bases and the J segment 4 bases; nucleotides outside the gene matches: 6. For the CDR3, the DNA is TGTGCCAGCAGCTTAGCGCCCGGGGGGGCGTCAGATACGCAGTATTTT. It translates to CASSLAPGGASDTQYF. Combining the CDR3 with reference TRBV7-8 and TRBJ2-3 gives the whole variable domain GAGVSQSPRYKVAKRGQDVALRCDPISGHVSLFWYQQALGQGPEFLTYFQNEAQLDKSGLPSDRFFAERPEGSVSTLKIQRTQQEDSAVYLCASSLAPGGASDTQYFGPGTRLTVL.

This clone has only a few counts. The chain is built from TRBV7-2 and TRBJ2-3; the match to TRBD2 covers 7 bases. The germline gives CDR1 SGHTA, CDR2 FQGNSA. Trimming removed 6 bases from V and 0 bases from J; junction bases left unmatched: 6. The CDR3 spans 15 residues. The CDR3 bases are TGTGCCAGCAGGAGGACTAGAGCTAGCACAGATACGCAGTATTTT. Translation gives CASRRTRASTDTQYF.

In its sample, this clone was seen many times. V is TRBV5-1 and J is TRBJ1-2; D unresolved. Per the germline V gene, CDR1 is SGHRS and CDR2 is YFSETQ. The CDR3 sequence is 13 residues long. The ends were cut back, 7 bases at V and 6 bases at J, with 16 bases in the middle. CDR3: CASSEQSYDGYTF. The CDR3 bases are TGCGCCAGCTCGGAACAGAGCTACGATGGCTACACCTTC. Full variable domain (outside the CDR3, taken from reference TRBV5-1 and TRBJ1-2): KAGVTQTPRYLIKTRGQQVTLSCSPISGHRSVSWYQQTPGQGLQFLFEYFSETQRNKGNFPGRFSGRQFSNSRSEMNVSTLELGDSALYLCASSEQSYDGYTFGSGTRLTVV.

This chain joins TRBV2 and TRBJ2-5, with TRBD2 matching 10 bases. The CDR3 spans 18 residues. CDR1 SNHLY and CDR2 FYNNEI come from the germline V gene. V was clipped by 6 bases and J by 4 bases; unmatched bases: 17. CDR3 nucleotide sequence: TGTGCCAGCAGCCCAAGATGGTCTAGCGGGGGCGGCCGAGAGACCCAGTACTTC. Residues: CASSPRWSSGGGRETQYF.

The chain recombines TRBV2 with TRBJ2-7; D uncertain. Trimming cost V 5 bases and J 1 base, with 6 bases left between them. Germline V lookup: CDR1 SNHLY, CDR2 FYNNEI. The CDR3 extends over 12 amino acids. CDR3 bases: TGTGCCAGCAGTTATACATCCTACGAGCAGTACTTC. Translated, it gives CASSYTSYEQYF.

Only a few counts were recorded for this clone. The rearrangement uses TRBV5-1 and TRBJ2-7; 7 bases fit TRBD1. CDR3 size: 15 residues. The V segment lost 0 bases and the J segment 2 bases; nucleotides outside the gene matches: 5. Germline assignment: CDR1 SGHRS and CDR2 YFSETQ. CDR3: CASSLAATGTYEQYF. CDR3 coding DNA: TGCGCCAGCAGCTTGGCCGCGACAGGGACCTACGAGCAGTACTTC.

This clone was seen only a few times. The CDR3 DNA sequence: TGTGCCAGCGAACGGGAGGGTGGCACAGATACGCAGTATTTT. It specifies CASEREGGTDTQYF. The chain uses TRBV2 and TRBJ2-3, with TRBD2 matching 8 bases. J gave up 1 base and V 8 bases, and 5 bases lay outside the gene matches. The germline gives CDR1 SNHLY, CDR2 FYNNEI. The CDR3 is 14 amino acids.

The rearrangement joins TRBV19 to TRBJ2-1; unclear D gene. The V end was cut by 5 bases, the J end by 6 bases, with 20 bases between. CDR1 and CDR2 from the germline V gene are LNHDA and SQIVND (reference sequence). The CDR3 is 16 residues long. In DNA form, the CDR3 reads TGTGCCAGTAGTCCCACCCGATCCCCCCGAGTCAATGAGCAGTTCTTC. This translates into CASSPTRSPRVNEQFF.

This rearrangement joins TRBV19 to TRBJ1-1; D is uncertain. The CDR3 length is 15 residues. Germline-derived CDR1 and CDR2 are LNHDA and SQIVND (reference sequence). Deletions cut 2 bases from V and 1 base from J, with 11 bases between. As DNA, the CDR3 is TGTGCCAGTAGTATATCGCTAGGATGGAACACTGAAGCTTTCTTT. It specifies CASSISLGWNTEAFF.